This record looks at one TCR beta chain sequence and its context. The PCR made use of 60 Vbeta and 13 Jbeta primers. The data were produced by immunoSEQ multiplex PCR, yet TCRdb's version contains in-frame clones alone and is incomplete. Of roughly 160,000 clones listed, around 76% are singletons. Germline V gives CDR1 LNHDA, CDR2 SQIVND (reference sequence). The V and J ends lost 5 bases and 6 bases, in that order; junction bases with no gene match: 4. The CDR3 totals 13 residues. This sample was included in a study of cytomegalovirus exposure and HLA in healthy donors. The gene calls are TRBV19 and TRBJ2-1; 7 nucleotides match TRBD2. Sequencing was performed on PBMCs. The receptor comes from a man aged 55-75 years in good health and CMV-seronegative. The CDR3 here is CASSAGAGNEQFF. The CDR3 DNA reads as TGTGCCAGTAGTGCGGGAGCAGGCAATGAGCAGTTCTTC.